This T cell receptor beta chain was identified in a study of blood T cell repertoires in COVID-19. Study at large: Acute and convalescent COVID-19 samples came from the United States, Italy and Spain. T cells, B-cell-depleted T cells, or PBMCs supplied cDNA or gDNA.

This clone is a singleton in its sample. Here immunoSEQ multiplex PCR was the method, and the copy in TCRdb shows in-frame clones only, minus some. The sample includes around 290,000 clones, roughly 86% of them seen just once. V dropped 10 bases and J dropped 0 bases, with 20 bases sitting between them. Germline V gene lookup returns CDR1 MDHEN and CDR2 SYDVKM. This CDR3 is built from 16 residues. The sequencing input was peripheral blood. This chain links TRBV28 with TRBJ2-3; D gene uncertain. This sequence originates from a woman between 50 and 59 years old who had recovered from COVID-19. The CDR3 DNA reads TGTGCCACCCAGCCCCCAGCTTTCGGGAGCACAGATACGCAGTATTTT. It is translated as CATQPPAFGSTDTQYF.